The 16 T cell receptor beta chains given below trace back to one sample, sequenced in a study of T cells in Graves' hyperthyroidism and ophthalmopathy. TCR beta CDR3 regions were amplified from RNA transcripts. Carried out on the TCR CDR3, a first-round RT-PCR used the HTBI primer set. TCRdb fed the multiplex PCR reads into MiXCR, producing one record per CDR3 protein. The sample lists some 460,000 distinct CDR3 sequences; approximately 14% were seen once. Sequencing input: blood. These receptors were collected from a woman aged 18-29 years with Graves' hyperthyroidism.

The rearrangement links TRBV4-1 to TRBJ1-2, with TRBD1 as a possible D gene (5 bases). In germline, CDR1 is MGHRA, CDR2 YSYEKL. The CDR3 extends over 17 amino acids. V was clipped by 0 bases and J by 4 bases, with 18 bases between them. The CDR3 DNA is TGCGCCAGCAGCCAAGATAAGCCAGCGGGGGGAGGCTATGGCTACACCTTC. This sequence encodes CASSQDKPAGGGYGYTF.

The chain carries TRBV20-1 and TRBJ1-2, with TRBD1 matching 7 bases. From germline, CDR1 is DFQATT and CDR2 SNEGSKA (reference sequence). The V and J ends lost 3 bases and 8 bases, in that order; junction bases with no gene match: 12. The CDR3 contains 14 residues. The CDR3 sequence: CSARSLTGAGGYTF. The CDR3 DNA reads as TGCAGTGCTAGGAGCCTTACAGGGGCGGGAGGCTACACCTTC.

There are many counts of this clonotype. The chain employs TRBV28 and TRBJ1-5; no firm D call. In germline, CDR1 is MDHEN, CDR2 SYDVKM. Trimming cost V 2 bases and J 0 bases, with 17 bases left between them. The CDR3 has 18 residues. The CDR3 DNA sequence: TGTGCCAGCAGTTTAAGGAGTGGCAGTGCCTATAGCAATCAGCCCCAGCATTTT. Translating gives CASSLRSGSAYSNQPQHF.

The rearrangement joins TRBV20-1 to TRBJ1-1; D ambiguous. This CDR3 region has 12 residues. Trimming pared 5 bases from V and 1 base from J, leaving 8 bases between. Germline CDR1 DFQATT, CDR2 SNEGSKA (reference sequence). The CDR3 protein is CSAAAGNTEAFF. Here the CDR3 DNA reads TGCAGTGCTGCGGCGGGGAACACTGAAGCTTTCTTT.

This clonotype was found many times. The genes are TRBV24-1 and TRBJ2-2, with D possibly being TRBD1 or TRBD2 (5 bases each). The germline V and J ends were trimmed by 5 bases and 8 bases, with 17 bases remaining between them. The CDR3 has 15 residues. In germline, CDR1 is KGHDR, CDR2 SFDVKD. The CDR3 reads CATSGQGPIEGELFF. For the CDR3, the DNA is TGTGCCACCAGTGGGCAGGGACCTATAGAGGGGGAGCTGTTTTTT.

This clonotype was seen ten or more times. The rearrangement uses TRBV24-1 and TRBJ2-7; D perhaps matches TRBD2 (6 bases). V lost 7 bases and J 3 bases, leaving 12 bases between the germline ends. This CDR3 has 13 amino acids. Germline values: CDR1 KGHDR, CDR2 SFDVKD. The CDR3 loop reads CATSAGPLYEQYF. CDR3 DNA sequence: TGTGCCACCAGCGCGGGGCCTCTCTACGAGCAGTACTTC.

As concerns this clonotype: This may stem from a read error, because a much larger clone lies one nucleotide away. This chain joins TRBV7-3 and TRBJ2-7; D uncertain. The last part of the DNA fits TRBJ2-1 better; the J call may be wrong. Germline V CDR1 and CDR2: SGHTA, FQGTGA. The CDR3 consists of 13 residues. CDR3 residues: CASSSYSSYEQFF. CDR3 DNA: TGTGCCAGCAGCTCGTACAGCTCCTACGAGCAGTTCTTC.

The genes are TRBV10-3 and TRBJ2-4, with D perhaps TRBD2 (7 bases). With 0 bases removed from V and 8 bases from J, the gap between germline ends came to 11 bases. CDR1 and CDR2 (germline): ENHRY, SYGVKD. The CDR3 extends over 14 amino acids. DNA of the CDR3: TGTGCCATCAGTGAGTCGTGGGGGGGCGACATTCAGTACTTC. This encodes CAISESWGGDIQYF.

This clonotype came up many times. The chain is built from TRBV10-3 and TRBJ2-5; D call uncertain. The CDR3 has 11 amino acids. Trimming cost V 3 bases and J 4 bases, with 3 bases left between them. Looked up from germline, CDR1 is ENHRY and CDR2 is SYGVKD. In DNA, the CDR3 is TGTGCCATCAGTGAAGGAGAGACCCAGTACTTC. It yields the protein CAISEGETQYF.

This chain connects TRBV27 to TRBJ1-5; 8 nucleotides line up with TRBD1. The CDR3 consists of 17 residues. Germline V gives CDR1 MNHEY, CDR2 SMNVEV (reference sequence). With V trimmed by 2 bases and J by 7 bases, 13 bases remained unmatched. The CDR3 loop reads CASSLRALTGAGQPQHF. The CDR3 DNA sequence: TGTGCCAGCAGTTTAAGGGCATTGACAGGGGCAGGGCAGCCCCAGCATTTT.

In this sample, this clonotype turned up many times. The chain is built from TRBV30 and TRBJ2-2; tentatively, D is TRBD1 (5 bases). Looked up from germline, CDR1 is GTSNPN and CDR2 is SVGIG (reference sequence). V shed 0 bases and J shed 0 bases, with 8 bases lying between them. CDR3 length equals 15 residues. Written as DNA, the CDR3 is TGTGCCTGGAGTGTACGGACACCGAACACCGGGGAGCTGTTTTTT. It specifies CAWSVRTPNTGELFF.

This clonotype was seen at least ten times. The gene calls are TRBV4-1 and TRBJ2-3; TRBD2 is a possible D gene (5 bases). The length of the CDR3 is 15 residues. CDR1 is MGHRA and CDR2 is YSYEKL in the germline V gene. V was shortened by 3 bases and J by 0 bases, with 10 bases between the two germline ends. The CDR3 DNA is TGCGCCAGCAGCCACCAGCGGTTGAGCACAGATACGCAGTATTTT. Residues: CASSHQRLSTDTQYF.

The J gene is TRBJ2-3, the V gene TRBV4-2, with 8 bases fitting TRBD2. The CDR3 contains 16 residues. CDR1 and CDR2 (germline): LGHNA, YNFKEQ. V trimming: 0 bases; J trimming: 1 base; junction bases outside the gene matches: 3. The CDR3 DNA is TGTGCCAGCAGCCAAGATCGGCGGGAGGGCACAGATACGCAGTATTTT. It encodes CASSQDRREGTDTQYF.

J is TRBJ1-5 and V is TRBV5-6; D not certain. CDR3 size: 14 residues. Germline V lookup: CDR1 SGHDT, CDR2 YYEEEE. V lost 0 bases and J 6 bases, leaving 10 bases between the germline ends. The CDR3 DNA follows: TGTGCCAGCAGCTTGGCAGGTGACGGTCAGCCCCAGCATTTT. Amino acids: CASSLAGDGQPQHF.

J is TRBJ2-7 and V is TRBV10-1; a possible D gene is TRBD1 (7 bases). The CDR3 runs to 18 residues. With 10 bases removed from V and 3 bases from J, the gap between germline ends came to 31 bases. From germline, CDR1 is WNHNN and CDR2 SYGVQD (reference sequence). The CDR3 region is CATFLPRRVTGMVYEQYF. The CDR3 DNA reads TGCGCCACATTTCTTCCGAGGAGGGTGACAGGGATGGTCTACGAGCAGTACTTC.

This clonotype has a count of ten or more. The V and J genes are TRBV20-1 and TRBJ2-7; possibly TRBD1 for D (6 bases). CDR3 length: 13 residues. Germline lookup yields CDR1 DFQATT and CDR2 SNEGSKA (reference sequence). CDR3: CSVTGSYPYEQYF. The CDR3 DNA is TGCAGCGTTACAGGGTCCTACCCCTACGAGCAGTACTTC.